The 5 T cell receptor beta chains below come from one sample, sequenced in a study of shared clonotypes between healthy human individuals. As defined, naive CD8 cells were CD45RO-negative and positively selected for CCR7, with terminally differentiated effector memory CD45RA+ cells excluded. Clones were read by immunoSEQ multiplex PCR, and TCRdb kept only the in-frame ones, dropping some. The table lists roughly 550,000 clones, about 95% of them singletons. Sequencing used naive CD8+ T cells sorted from blood. These receptors were taken from a woman in her 30s in good health.

The rearrangement links TRBV27 to TRBJ2-5; D is unresolved. The J call is doubtful: the DNA matches TRBJ2-7 better. This CDR3 has 14 amino acids. Germline CDR1 is MNHEY and CDR2 is SMNVEV (reference sequence). The CDR3 DNA reads as TGTGCCAGCAGTTTATCGGATTCCTCCTACGAGCAGTACTTC. Its translation is CASSLSDSSYEQYF.

The chain combines TRBV10-3 with TRBJ1-4; no reliable D call. The ends were cut back, 10 bases at V and 0 bases at J, with 9 bases in the middle. The CDR3 runs to 13 residues. Germline V gene data show CDR1 as ENHRY and CDR2 as SYGVKD. In DNA, the CDR3 is TGTGCCACGACGGGTGCAACTAATGAAAAACTGTTTTTT. This encodes CATTGATNEKLFF.

Note on this clone: Other DNA sequences from this sample encode an identical CDR3 as well. V usage is TRBV27 and J usage is TRBJ1-1; D call uncertain. CDR1 is MNHEY and CDR2 is SMNVEV in the germline V gene (reference sequence). Between the trimmed V and J ends, which lost 2 bases and 3 bases, there was a span of 7 bases. This CDR3 spans 13 amino acids. CDR3 DNA sequence: TGTGCCAGCAGTTTAGGCCGGTACACTGAAGCTTTCTTT. Its protein is CASSLGRYTEAFF.

V gene TRBV5-6 combines with J gene TRBJ2-7; D might be TRBD1 or TRBD2, each matching 5 bases. Trimming removed 2 bases at V and 5 bases at J, with 14 bases between. This CDR3 region has 14 residues. Germline-derived CDR1 and CDR2 are SGHDT and YYEEEE. DNA for the CDR3: TGTGCCAGCAGCTTTGTCGGGGCCGGAGACGAGCAGTACTTC. This encodes CASSFVGAGDEQYF.

This clone was observed a single time. A much more abundant neighbour one base away suggests this may be a read error. Other DNA sequences in this specimen translate into the identical CDR3. The J gene is TRBJ2-7, the V gene TRBV14; D might be TRBD2 (6 bases). CDR1 is SGHDN, CDR2 FVKESK, per germline. Trimming cost V 4 bases and J 1 base, with 8 bases left between them. CDR3 length equals 13 residues. The CDR3 nucleotides are TGTGCCAGCAGCCCTGGGACTTCCTACGAGCAGTACTTC. This encodes CASSPGTSYEQYF.